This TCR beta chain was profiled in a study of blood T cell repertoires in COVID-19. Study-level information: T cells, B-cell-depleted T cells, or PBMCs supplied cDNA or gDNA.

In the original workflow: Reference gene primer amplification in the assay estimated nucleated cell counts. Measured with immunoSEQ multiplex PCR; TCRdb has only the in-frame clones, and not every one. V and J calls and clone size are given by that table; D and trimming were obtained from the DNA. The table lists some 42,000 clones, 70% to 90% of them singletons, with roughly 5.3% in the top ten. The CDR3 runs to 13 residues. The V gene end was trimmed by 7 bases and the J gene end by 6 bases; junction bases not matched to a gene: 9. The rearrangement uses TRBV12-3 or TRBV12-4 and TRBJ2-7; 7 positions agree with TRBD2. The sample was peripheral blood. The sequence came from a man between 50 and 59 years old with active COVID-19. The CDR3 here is CASTDSGKVEQYF. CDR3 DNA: TGTGCCAGCACCGACAGCGGGAAGGTCGAGCAGTACTTC.